Each of the 32 T cell receptor beta chains below was sequenced from the same sample in a study of blood T cells in healthy people across ages. A second PCR, run for about 7 to 11 cycles, used a sample-barcoded 5' primer plus a J-beta primer mix. TCRdb itself ran the 5' RACE reads through MiXCR, one entry per CDR3 protein. The sample holds under 2 million distinct CDR3 sequences, about 32% seen once. Material: blood. Receptor source: a woman under 40 in good health.

Of note for this clonotype: One end of the junction is discordant with germline, which a read error may explain. This chain links TRBV18 with TRBJ2-5; 7 bases are shared with TRBD2. This CDR3 is 16 amino acids long. CDR1 KGHSH and CDR2 LQKENI come from the germline V gene. In DNA form, the CDR3 reads TGTGCCAGCCCACCAATGGCGGGGGTATACCAAGAGACCCAGTACTTC. Its protein product is CASPPMAGVYQETQYF.

This chain links TRBV20-1 with TRBJ2-1; D remains unclear. The ends were cut back, 1 base at V and 0 bases at J, with 16 bases in the middle. This CDR3 is built from 17 residues. In germline, CDR1 is DFQATT, CDR2 SNEGSKA (reference sequence). CDR3 sequence: CSARVTEGRSSYNEQFF. CDR3 bases: TGCAGTGCTAGAGTTACGGAAGGGCGGAGCTCCTACAATGAGCAGTTCTTC.

This clonotype appeared many times. The gene calls are TRBV7-9 and TRBJ2-5, with D tentatively TRBD1 or TRBD2 (5 bases each). Germline CDR1 SEHNR, CDR2 FQNEAQ (reference sequence). The CDR3 is 15 residues long. V lost 2 bases, J lost 1 base, and 11 bases lay in between. The CDR3 DNA follows: TGTGCCAGCAGCTTAAGTGTGGGGACCCAAGAGACCCAGTACTTC. Its protein is CASSLSVGTQETQYF.

Ten or more counts support this clonotype. This chain links TRBV5-5 with TRBJ2-4, with D maybe TRBD2 (5 bases). The CDR3 is 14 residues long. Germline V gene lookup returns CDR1 SGHKS and CDR2 YYEKEE (reference sequence). V shed 3 bases and J shed 1 base, with 8 bases lying between them. CDR3 region: CASSSEAAKNIQYF. As DNA, the CDR3 is TGTGCCAGCAGCTCGGAGGCGGCCAAAAACATTCAGTACTTC.

With respect to this clonotype: Mismatch with germline at one junction end may stem from a read error. The chain has TRBV7-9 and TRBJ1-2; no clear D gene. The CDR3 is 15 amino acids. Germline V gene data show CDR1 as SEHNR and CDR2 as FQNEAQ (reference sequence). The CDR3 DNA is TGTGCCAGCAGCTTAGACGGAAAAGCTAACTATGGCGACACCTTC. Its translation is CASSLDGKANYGDTF. Using reference TRBV7-9 and TRBJ1-2 for the parts outside the CDR3, the full variable domain is DTGVSQNPRHKITKRGQNVTFRCDPISEHNRLYWYRQTLGQGPEFLTYFQNEAQLEKSRLLSDRFSAERPKGSFSTLEIQRTEQGDSAMYLCASSLDGKANYGDTFGSGTRLTVV.

The rearrangement links TRBV10-3 to TRBJ1-2; a possible D gene is TRBD1 (6 bases). The CDR3 runs to 15 residues. Trimming took 2 bases from V and 4 from J, leaving 14 bases between them. CDR1 and CDR2 from the germline V gene are ENHRY and SYGVKD. CDR3 coding DNA: TGTGCCATCAGTGAGAGCGCGGGGGCGCCCTATGGCTACACCTTC. This translates into CAISESAGAPYGYTF.

This clonotype has just a few counts. This chain links TRBV6-1 with TRBJ2-1, with TRBD2 identical over 8 bases. The CDR3 consists of 18 residues. Per germline, CDR1 MNHNS and CDR2 SASEGT. The V segment lost 8 bases and the J segment 0 bases; nucleotides outside the gene matches: 15. CDR3 DNA sequence: TGTGCCAGCCTGGCTGGCGGGGGGTCCCTTTACTCCTACAATGAGCAGTTCTTC. As protein: CASLAGGGSLYSYNEQFF.

Comments on this clonotype: The CDR3 end shows no conserved phenylalanine or tryptophan, and so a read error is likely. V gene TRBV6-2 or TRBV6-3 combines with J gene TRBJ2-1, with 13 bases identical to TRBD2. Losses at the gene ends were 6 bases for V and 6 bases for J; bases not matched to a gene: 5. The CDR3 is 15 residues long. Germline lookup yields CDR1 MNHEY and CDR2 SVGEGT. The CDR3 protein is CASRLGLAGVNEQFV. CDR3 nucleotides: TGTGCCAGCAGATTAGGACTAGCGGGAGTCAATGAGCAGTTCGTC.

This clonotype was seen a single time. This chain links TRBV4-2 with TRBJ2-3; D is unclear. CDR3 length: 14 amino acids. In germline, CDR1 is LGHNA, CDR2 YNFKEQ. The ends were cut back, 2 bases at V and 6 bases at J, with 12 bases in the middle. CDR3 protein: CASSQSSRPDTQYF. The DNA of the CDR3 is TGTGCCAGCAGCCAATCTTCCAGGCCGGATACGCAGTATTTT.

In its sample, this clonotype was seen a few times. This chain joins TRBV10-3 and TRBJ2-1; 9 bases match TRBD2. V gave up 2 bases and J gave up 8 bases; unmatched junction bases: 10. The CDR3 contains 16 residues. From germline, CDR1 is ENHRY and CDR2 SYGVKD. CDR3 sequence: CAISEEVGGRGYEQFF. CDR3 DNA sequence: TGTGCCATCAGTGAGGAGGTTGGCGGGAGGGGCTATGAGCAGTTCTTC.

This clonotype turned up a few times. The chain is built from TRBV20-1 and TRBJ2-1; weak D call: TRBD1 (6 bases). Deletions cut 5 bases from V and 0 bases from J, with 11 bases between. This CDR3 has 14 amino acids. Germline lookup yields CDR1 DFQATT and CDR2 SNEGSKA (reference sequence). CDR3 nucleotides: TGCAGTGCTTTGGACAGAGCCTCCTACAATGAGCAGTTCTTC. Translation: CSALDRASYNEQFF.

The chain recombines TRBV12-3 or TRBV12-4 with TRBJ1-2, with 10 bases fitting TRBD1. CDR3 length: 15 residues. With V trimmed by 4 bases and J by 4 bases, 6 bases remained unmatched. CDR3 sequence: CASSSGQGGSYGYTF. The CDR3, as DNA: TGTGCCAGCAGTTCAGGACAGGGGGGAAGCTATGGCTACACCTTC.

The chain joins TRBV6-1 to TRBJ2-3, with 10 bases identical to TRBD2. V was clipped by 8 bases and J by 3 bases; unmatched bases: 11. The length of the CDR3 is 16 residues. Germline-derived CDR1 and CDR2 are MNHNS and SASEGT. CDR3 loop: CASRSKSGGGTDTQYF. The CDR3 DNA sequence: TGTGCCAGCCGTTCAAAGAGCGGGGGGGGAACAGATACGCAGTATTTT.

This chain links TRBV28 with TRBJ2-7, with D perhaps matching TRBD1 (6 bases). Per germline, CDR1 MDHEN and CDR2 SYDVKM. The CDR3 is 12 residues long. Trimming took off 8 bases at V and 6 bases at J, with 14 bases between the two ends. The chain's CDR3 is CASWDTTGEQYF. In DNA, the CDR3 is TGTGCCAGCTGGGACACCACGGGCGAGCAGTACTTC. The full variable domain, its missing parts supplied by reference TRBV28 and TRBJ2-7, is DVKVTQSSRYLVKRTGEKVFLECVQDMDHENMFWYRQDPGLGLRLIYFSYDVKMKEKGDIPEGYSVSREKKERFSLILESASTNQTSMYLCASWDTTGEQYFGPGTRLTVT.

The table lists this clonotype with a few counts. Mismatch with germline at one junction end may stem from a read error. The chain couples TRBV29-1 to TRBJ2-7; 9 nucleotides line up with TRBD2. This CDR3 has 13 amino acids. Germline lookup yields CDR1 SQVTM and CDR2 ANQGSEA. CDR3 coding DNA: TGCGGCGTAGGGGGACTAGCCTTCTACGAGCAGTACTTC. Protein: CGVGGLAFYEQYF.

This clonotype was counted between two and nine times. The chain recombines TRBV5-4 with TRBJ2-3; 10 bases fit TRBD2. The germline V gene has CDR1 SGHNT and CDR2 YYREEE (reference sequence). The J segment lost 4 bases and the V segment lost 4 bases, leaving 9 bases of the junction unmatched. The CDR3 is made up of 16 amino acids. For the CDR3, the DNA is TGTGCCAGCAGCCAGAGAGCGGGAGGGCCCGCAGATACGCAGTATTTT. Translation: CASSQRAGGPADTQYF.

Points on this clonotype: One end of the junction fails to match germline, which may point to a read error. V is TRBV5-6 and J is TRBJ1-1, with D possibly TRBD1 on 6 matching bases. The CDR3 covers 15 residues. The germline V gene encodes CDR1 SGHDT and CDR2 YYEEEE. The CDR3 DNA sequence: TGTGCCAGCAGCCCCCAGACAGGATCGAACGCTGAAGCTTTCTTT. It codes for CASSPQTGSNAEAFF.

Turning to this clonotype: The germline gene is not matched at one end of the junction; a read error may be the cause. The chain uses TRBV28 and TRBJ2-5, with 7 nucleotides matching TRBD2. CDR1 is MDHEN, CDR2 SYDVKM, per germline. The CDR3 runs to 13 residues. CDR3 sequence reads: CASGRGVEEAQYF. Written as DNA, the CDR3 is TGTGCCAGCGGCCGGGGGGTAGAAGAGGCCCAGTACTTC.

The chain links TRBV13 to TRBJ2-1; weak D call: TRBD2 (6 bases). Gene TRBJ2-7 matches the end of the DNA better, so the J call may be wrong. Germline V gene lookup returns CDR1 PRHDT and CDR2 FYEKMQ (reference sequence). This CDR3 spans 15 amino acids. The CDR3 nucleotides read TGTGCCAGCAGCTTAGGGCGGGGCTGGTACAATGAGCAGTACTTC. Amino acid sequence: CASSLGRGWYNEQYF.

The chain uses TRBV7-2 and TRBJ1-2, with 9 nucleotides matching TRBD1. Germline values: CDR1 SGHTA, CDR2 FQGNSA. This CDR3 comprises 15 residues. V was pared by 5 bases and J by 2 bases, with 6 bases of the junction left unmatched. CDR3 protein: CASSITGTGNYGYTF. As DNA, the CDR3 is TGTGCCAGCAGCATAACCGGGACAGGGAACTATGGCTACACCTTC. Full variable domain (remainder filled in from reference TRBV7-2 and TRBJ1-2): GAGVSQSPSNKVTEKGKDVELRCDPISGHTALYWYRQSLGQGLEFLIYFQGNSAPDKSGLPSDRFSAERTGGSVSTLTIQRTQQEDSAVYLCASSITGTGNYGYTFGSGTRLTVV.

The table lists this clonotype with a few counts. This rearrangement joins TRBV7-6 to TRBJ2-3; 12 bases agree with TRBD2. There are 18 residues in the CDR3. J gave up 0 bases and V 2 bases, and 6 bases lay outside the gene matches. Germline V gives CDR1 SGHVS, CDR2 FNYEAQ. CDR3 nucleotides: TGTGCCAGCAGCTTAAGCCCTAGCGGGGGGGCGAGCACAGATACGCAGTATTTT. This gives the protein CASSLSPSGGASTDTQYF.

A few counts support this clonotype. The V and J genes are TRBV24-1 and TRBJ2-1, with TRBD2 identical over 12 bases. The CDR3 covers 16 residues. The germline gives CDR1 KGHDR, CDR2 SFDVKD. V was clipped by 7 bases and J by 4 bases; unmatched bases: 7. CDR3 protein: CATSKLAGGRYNEQFF. DNA of the CDR3: TGTGCCACCAGCAAACTAGCGGGAGGAAGGTACAATGAGCAGTTCTTC.

V is TRBV5-1 and J is TRBJ2-6; D might be TRBD1 (5 bases). The V and J ends lost 4 bases and 1 base respectively, with 12 bases between them. CDR3 length: 16 residues. The germline V gene has CDR1 SGHRS and CDR2 YFSETQ. CDR3 sequence: CASSVGPRSGANVLTF. For the CDR3, the DNA is TGCGCCAGCAGCGTGGGGCCCAGGTCTGGGGCCAACGTCCTGACTTTC.

This rearrangement joins TRBV4-2 to TRBJ1-5, with D tentatively TRBD1 (5 bases). There are 15 residues in the CDR3. Germline V gives CDR1 LGHNA, CDR2 YNFKEQ. V lost 1 base and J lost 5, with 12 bases in between. The chain's CDR3 is CASSQVGGVHQPQHF. The CDR3 bases are TGTGCCAGCAGCCAAGTAGGAGGGGTACATCAGCCCCAGCATTTT.

This clonotype has a handful of counts. The chain uses TRBV15 and TRBJ1-2; possibly TRBD1 for D (6 bases). The CDR3 spans 17 residues. Trimming left V 0 bases short and J 4 bases short, with 18 bases between. The germline CDR1 and CDR2 sequences are LNHNV and YYDKDF (reference sequence). The CDR3 coding sequence is TGTGCCACCAGCAGAGACCCCGGGAGAGAGGGGGTCTATGGCTACACCTTC. This translates into CATSRDPGREGVYGYTF.

This clonotype occurred a few times. This sequence joins TRBV24-1 and TRBJ2-1, with 9 bases aligning to TRBD2. J gave up 8 bases and V 3 bases, and 10 bases lay outside the gene matches. The length of the CDR3 is 16 residues. Germline-derived CDR1 and CDR2 are KGHDR and SFDVKD. The CDR3 region has the DNA TGTGCCACCAGTGATGTAGTAGCGGGAGAGTTTTATGAGCAGTTCTTC. It translates to CATSDVVAGEFYEQFF.

This clonotype was found many times. The chain uses TRBV27 and TRBJ2-7, with D possibly being TRBD2 (5 bases). The CDR3 sequence is 12 residues long. Germline CDR1 and CDR2: MNHEY and SMNVEV (reference sequence). Deletions cut 5 bases from V and 5 bases from J, with 10 bases between. The CDR3 loop is CASSETGNEQYF. CDR3 nucleotides: TGTGCCAGCAGTGAGACGGGGAACGAGCAGTACTTC.

The CDR3 reads CASSSRQGAEGLSTDTQYF. The CDR3 region has the DNA TGTGCCAGCAGCTCACGACAGGGGGCGGAGGGCCTTAGCACAGATACGCAGTATTTT. The chain links TRBV7-2 to TRBJ2-3; 10 bases are shared with TRBD1. Losses at the gene ends were 4 bases for V and 0 bases for J; bases not matched to a gene: 13. In germline, CDR1 is SGHTA, CDR2 FQGNSA. The CDR3 is 19 amino acids.

On this clonotype itself: One end of the junction varies from germline; a read error may be responsible. This chain links TRBV5-1 with TRBJ1-1, with D unresolved. CDR1 is SGHRS, CDR2 YFSETQ, per germline. The CDR3 is 14 residues long. The CDR3, as DNA: TGCGCCACCAGCCCCGACGGGGTGAAGACTGAAGCTTTCTTT. It specifies CATSPDGVKTEAFF.

The genes are TRBV19 and TRBJ2-1; 7 bases align to TRBD2. The V gene's germline CDR1 is LNHDA and CDR2 SQIVND (reference sequence). The CDR3 is 19 amino acids. J gave up 10 bases and V 4 bases, and 25 bases lay outside the gene matches. The CDR3 is CASSNRLELAVPPGGEQFF. The CDR3 nucleotides are TGTGCCAGTAGTAATCGGTTGGAGCTAGCGGTACCCCCGGGCGGAGAGCAGTTCTTC.

This clonotype has a handful of counts. This chain joins TRBV27 and TRBJ1-5, with 7 bases lining up with TRBD1. The V and J ends lost 6 bases and 3 bases, in that order; junction bases with no gene match: 11. Germline V gene sequence: CDR1 MNHEY, CDR2 SMNVEV (reference sequence). The CDR3 is made up of 16 amino acids. The CDR3 protein is CASRATGWLLNQPQHF. As DNA, the CDR3 is TGTGCCAGCAGGGCGACAGGGTGGTTACTCAATCAGCCCCAGCATTTT.

V and J are TRBV20-1 and TRBJ2-7, with 7 positions matching TRBD1. J lost 1 base, V lost 8 bases, and 5 bases had no gene match. The CDR3 has 12 residues. The germline V gene encodes CDR1 DFQATT and CDR2 SNEGSKA (reference sequence). Here the CDR3 DNA reads TGCAGTTTAGGGGACAGATCCTACGAGCAGTACTTC. Translation gives CSLGDRSYEQYF.